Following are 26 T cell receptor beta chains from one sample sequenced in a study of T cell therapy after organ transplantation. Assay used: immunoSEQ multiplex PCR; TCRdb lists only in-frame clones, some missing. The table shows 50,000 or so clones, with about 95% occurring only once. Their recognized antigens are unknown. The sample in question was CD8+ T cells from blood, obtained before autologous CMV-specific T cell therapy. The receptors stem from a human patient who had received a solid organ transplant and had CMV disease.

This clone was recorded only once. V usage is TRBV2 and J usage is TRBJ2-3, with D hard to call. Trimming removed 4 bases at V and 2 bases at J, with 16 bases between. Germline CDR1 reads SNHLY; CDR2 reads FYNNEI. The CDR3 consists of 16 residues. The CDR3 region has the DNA TGTGCCAGCAGTGTCTCACAGAGAAACTTCACAGATACGCAGTATTTT. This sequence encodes CASSVSQRNFTDTQYF.

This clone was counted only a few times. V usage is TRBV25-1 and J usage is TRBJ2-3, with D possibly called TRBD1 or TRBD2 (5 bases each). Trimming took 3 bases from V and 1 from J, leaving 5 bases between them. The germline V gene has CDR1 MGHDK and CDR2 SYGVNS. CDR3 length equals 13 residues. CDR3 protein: CASSEGGTDTQYF. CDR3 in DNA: TGTGCCAGCAGTGAGGGGGGCACAGATACGCAGTATTTT.

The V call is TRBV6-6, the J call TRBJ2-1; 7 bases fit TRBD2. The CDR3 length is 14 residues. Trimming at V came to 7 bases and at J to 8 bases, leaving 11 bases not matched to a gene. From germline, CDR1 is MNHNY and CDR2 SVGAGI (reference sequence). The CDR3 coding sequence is TGTGCCAGCACCGAAGCGGGGAGCCTGGATGAGCAGTTCTTC. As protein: CASTEAGSLDEQFF.

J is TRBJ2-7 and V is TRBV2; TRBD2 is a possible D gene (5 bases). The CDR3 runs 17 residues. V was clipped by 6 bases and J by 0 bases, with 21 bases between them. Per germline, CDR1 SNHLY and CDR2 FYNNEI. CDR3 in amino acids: CASSRPGERSGSYEQYF. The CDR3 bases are TGTGCCAGCAGCCGGCCAGGAGAGAGGAGCGGCTCCTACGAGCAGTACTTC.

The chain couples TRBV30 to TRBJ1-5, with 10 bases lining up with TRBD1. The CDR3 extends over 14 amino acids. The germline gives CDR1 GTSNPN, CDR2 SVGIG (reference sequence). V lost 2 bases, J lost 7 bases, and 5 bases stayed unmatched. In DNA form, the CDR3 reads TGTGCCTGGAGTCCACGGACAGGGGGACAGCCCCAGCATTTT. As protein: CAWSPRTGGQPQHF.

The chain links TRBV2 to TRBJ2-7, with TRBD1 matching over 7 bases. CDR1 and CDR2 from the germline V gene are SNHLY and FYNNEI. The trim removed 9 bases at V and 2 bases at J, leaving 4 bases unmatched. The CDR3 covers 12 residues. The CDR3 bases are TGTGCCAGTGTCCAGGGGGCCTACGAGCAGTACTTC. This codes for CASVQGAYEQYF.

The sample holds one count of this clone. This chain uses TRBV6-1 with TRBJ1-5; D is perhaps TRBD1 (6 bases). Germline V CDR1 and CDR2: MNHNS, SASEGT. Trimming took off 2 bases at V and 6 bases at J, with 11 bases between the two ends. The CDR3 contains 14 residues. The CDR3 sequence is CASSERTEAQPQHF. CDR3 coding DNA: TGTGCCAGCAGTGAAAGGACAGAGGCTCAGCCCCAGCATTTT.

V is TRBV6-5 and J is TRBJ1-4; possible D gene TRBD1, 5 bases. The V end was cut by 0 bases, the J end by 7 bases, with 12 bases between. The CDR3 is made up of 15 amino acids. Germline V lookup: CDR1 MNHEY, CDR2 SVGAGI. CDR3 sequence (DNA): TGTGCCAGCAGTTACTCAGAGGAGGGGAGTGAAAAACTGTTTTTT. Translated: CASSYSEEGSEKLFF.

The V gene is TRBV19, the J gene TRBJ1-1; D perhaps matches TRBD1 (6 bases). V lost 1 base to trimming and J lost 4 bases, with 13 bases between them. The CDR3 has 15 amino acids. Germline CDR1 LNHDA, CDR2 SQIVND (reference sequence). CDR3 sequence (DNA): TGTGCCAGTAGTATAGCTGGGTGGGGGGCCACTGAAGCTTTCTTT. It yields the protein CASSIAGWGATEAFF.

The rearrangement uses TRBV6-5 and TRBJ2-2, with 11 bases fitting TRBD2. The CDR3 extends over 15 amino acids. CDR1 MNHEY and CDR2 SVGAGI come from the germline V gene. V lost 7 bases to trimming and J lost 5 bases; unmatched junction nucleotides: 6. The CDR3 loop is CASTGLAGGTGELFF. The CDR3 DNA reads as TGTGCCAGCACCGGACTAGCGGGCGGGACCGGGGAGCTGTTTTTT.

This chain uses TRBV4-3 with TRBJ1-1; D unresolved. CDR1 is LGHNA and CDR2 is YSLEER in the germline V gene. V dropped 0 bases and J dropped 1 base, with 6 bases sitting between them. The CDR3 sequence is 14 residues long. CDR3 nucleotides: TGCGCCAGCAGCCAAGAGTTGGAGAACACTGAAGCTTTCTTT. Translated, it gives CASSQELENTEAFF.

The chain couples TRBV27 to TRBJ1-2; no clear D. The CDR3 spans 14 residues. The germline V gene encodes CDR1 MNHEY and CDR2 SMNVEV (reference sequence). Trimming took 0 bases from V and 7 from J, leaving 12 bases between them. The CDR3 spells CASSLSSGVFGYTF. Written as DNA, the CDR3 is TGTGCCAGCAGTTTATCCTCAGGAGTGTTTGGCTACACCTTC.

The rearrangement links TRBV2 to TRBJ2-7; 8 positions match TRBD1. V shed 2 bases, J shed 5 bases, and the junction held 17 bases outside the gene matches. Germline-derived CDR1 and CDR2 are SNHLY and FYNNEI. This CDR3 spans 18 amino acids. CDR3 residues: CASSEMSPGGLAFDEQYF. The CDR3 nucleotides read TGTGCCAGCAGTGAAATGAGCCCAGGGGGCTTAGCATTCGACGAGCAGTACTTC.

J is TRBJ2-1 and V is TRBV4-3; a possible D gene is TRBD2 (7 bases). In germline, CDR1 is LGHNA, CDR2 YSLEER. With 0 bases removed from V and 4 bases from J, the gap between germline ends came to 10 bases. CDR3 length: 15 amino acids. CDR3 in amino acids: CASSQDGGRYNEQFF. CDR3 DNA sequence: TGCGCCAGCAGCCAAGACGGGGGGCGGTACAATGAGCAGTTCTTC.

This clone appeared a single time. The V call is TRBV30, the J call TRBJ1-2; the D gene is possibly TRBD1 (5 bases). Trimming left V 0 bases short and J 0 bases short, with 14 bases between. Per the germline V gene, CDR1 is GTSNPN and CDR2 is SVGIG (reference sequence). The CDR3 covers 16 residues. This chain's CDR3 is CAWSVPPDTTNYGYTF. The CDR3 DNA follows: TGTGCCTGGAGTGTACCCCCGGACACGACTAACTATGGCTACACCTTC.

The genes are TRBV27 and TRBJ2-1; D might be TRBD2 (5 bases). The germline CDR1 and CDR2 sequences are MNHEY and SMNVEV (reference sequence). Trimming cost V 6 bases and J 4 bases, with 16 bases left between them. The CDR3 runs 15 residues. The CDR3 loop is CASRSDQAEYNEQFF. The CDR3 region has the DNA TGTGCCAGCAGATCAGACCAAGCGGAATACAATGAGCAGTTCTTC.

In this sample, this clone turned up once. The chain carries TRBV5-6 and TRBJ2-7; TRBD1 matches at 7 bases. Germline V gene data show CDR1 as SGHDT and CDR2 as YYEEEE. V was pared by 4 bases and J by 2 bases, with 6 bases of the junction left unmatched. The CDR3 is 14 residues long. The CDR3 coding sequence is TGTGCCAGCAGCACCGGGACAGCCGCCTACGAGCAGTACTTC. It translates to CASSTGTAAYEQYF.

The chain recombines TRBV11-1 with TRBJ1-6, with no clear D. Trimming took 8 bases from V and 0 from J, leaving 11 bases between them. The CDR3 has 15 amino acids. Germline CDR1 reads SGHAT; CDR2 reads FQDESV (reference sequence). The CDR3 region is CASAETNSYNSPLHF. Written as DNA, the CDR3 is TGTGCCAGCGCAGAGACCAACTCCTATAATTCACCCCTCCACTTT.

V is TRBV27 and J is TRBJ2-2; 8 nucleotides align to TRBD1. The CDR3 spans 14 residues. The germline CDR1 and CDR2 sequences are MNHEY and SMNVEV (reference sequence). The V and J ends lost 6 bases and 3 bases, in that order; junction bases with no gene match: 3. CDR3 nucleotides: TGTGCCAGCAGACTGACAGGGGACACCGGGGAGCTGTTTTTT. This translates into CASRLTGDTGELFF.

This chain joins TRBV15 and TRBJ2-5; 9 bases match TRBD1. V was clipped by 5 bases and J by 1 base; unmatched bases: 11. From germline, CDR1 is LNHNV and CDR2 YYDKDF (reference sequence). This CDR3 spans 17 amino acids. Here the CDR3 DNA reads TGTGCCACCAGCCTAAAGGGACAGGGAGGGCCCCAAGAGACCCAGTACTTC. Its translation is CATSLKGQGGPQETQYF.

CDR3 DNA: TGTGCCAGTAGTCGCTCGCCAGGGATCACTGAAGCTTTCTTT. Translated, it gives CASSRSPGITEAFF. The chain links TRBV19 to TRBJ1-1; tentatively, D is TRBD1 (5 bases). Trimming stripped 5 bases from V and 4 bases from J, with 14 bases between. This CDR3 has 14 residues. Germline values: CDR1 LNHDA, CDR2 SQIVND (reference sequence).

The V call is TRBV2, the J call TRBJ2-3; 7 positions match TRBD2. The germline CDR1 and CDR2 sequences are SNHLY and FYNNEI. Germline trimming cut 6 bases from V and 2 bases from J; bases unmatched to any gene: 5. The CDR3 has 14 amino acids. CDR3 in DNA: TGTGCCAGCAGGTCTAGCGGAATCACAGATACGCAGTATTTT. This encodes CASRSSGITDTQYF.

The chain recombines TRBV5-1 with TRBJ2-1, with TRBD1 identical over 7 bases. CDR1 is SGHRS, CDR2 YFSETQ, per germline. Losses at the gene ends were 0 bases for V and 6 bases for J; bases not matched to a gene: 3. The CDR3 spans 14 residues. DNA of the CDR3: TGCGCCAGCAGCTTGGGACAGGGACGCAATGAGCAGTTCTTC. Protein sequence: CASSLGQGRNEQFF.

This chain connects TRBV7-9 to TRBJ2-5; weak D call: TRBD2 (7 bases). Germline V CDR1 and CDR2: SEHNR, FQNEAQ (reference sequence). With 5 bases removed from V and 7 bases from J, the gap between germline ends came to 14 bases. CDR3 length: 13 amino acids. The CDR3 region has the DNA TGTGCCAGCAGCACGGGGGGCGAGGGGACCCAGTACTTC. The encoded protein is CASSTGGEGTQYF.

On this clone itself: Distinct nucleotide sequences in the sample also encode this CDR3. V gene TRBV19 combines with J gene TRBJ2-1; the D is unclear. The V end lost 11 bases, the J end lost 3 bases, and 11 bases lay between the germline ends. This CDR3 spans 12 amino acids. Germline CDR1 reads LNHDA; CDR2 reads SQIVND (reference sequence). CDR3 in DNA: TGTGCCTCCCGGGCCCGCTACAATGAGCAGTTCTTC. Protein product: CASRARYNEQFF.

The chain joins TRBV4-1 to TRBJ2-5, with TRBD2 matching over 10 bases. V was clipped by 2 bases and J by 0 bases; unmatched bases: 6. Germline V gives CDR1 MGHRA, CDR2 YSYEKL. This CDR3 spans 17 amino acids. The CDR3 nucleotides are TGCGCCAGCAGCCAATGGACTAGCGGAGAGTACCAAGAGACCCAGTACTTC. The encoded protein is CASSQWTSGEYQETQYF.